The source of this T cell receptor beta chain is a study of T cell changes during pregnancy in multiple sclerosis. Here immunoSEQ multiplex PCR was the method, and the copy in TCRdb shows in-frame clones only, minus some. The profile shows over 30,000 clones, roughly 88% of them singletons. The sequencing used CD4+ T cells from peripheral blood mononuclear cells, collected before pregnancy. This TCR came from a female donor with multiple sclerosis, enrolled in a pregnancy study.

This CDR3 is CASSLVRQETQYF. In DNA form, the CDR3 reads TGCGCCAGCAGCTTGGTTCGCCAAGAGACCCAGTACTTC. The gene calls are TRBV5-1 and TRBJ2-5; D is unclear. From germline, CDR1 is SGHRS and CDR2 YFSETQ. V gave up 0 bases and J gave up 1 base, with 4 bases separating them. This CDR3 is 13 amino acids long.